Given below is one T cell receptor beta chain in context. This entry is derived from a study of blood T cell repertoires in COVID-19. Study summary: PBMCs, B-cell-depleted T cells, or T cells provided the cDNA or gDNA that made up the material.

The protocol was immunoSEQ multiplex PCR, while the TCRdb copy is restricted to in-frame clones and leaves out a portion. The sample carries some 460,000 clones, around 87% recorded once. The CDR3 has 8 amino acids. Germline V lookup: CDR1 MRHNA, CDR2 SNTAGT. The J gene is TRBJ2-7, the V gene TRBV6-4; D uncertain. The sequencing sample was made of PBMCs or T cells enriched from blood (not recorded which). This TCR derives from a woman aged 18-30 years who had recovered from COVID-19. The CDR3 bases are TGTGCCAGCCCTTTCCCGCGGGTC. Translation: CASPFPRV.